This T cell receptor (beta chain) derives from a study of shared clonotypes between healthy human individuals. Study in general: The study used three CD4 naive, three CD4 memory, two CD8 naive and one CD8 memory plate per donor.

Here immunoSEQ multiplex PCR was the method, and the copy in TCRdb shows in-frame clones only, minus some. The table records around 2,000,000 clones, about 95% of them present only once. This CDR3 contains 15 residues. Trimming took off 4 bases at V and 4 bases at J, with 17 bases between the two ends. CDR1 and CDR2 (germline): SGDLS, YYNGEE. The naive CD8 population came from CD45RO-negative cells selected for CCR7, without terminally differentiated effector memory CD45RA+ cells. The rearrangement joins TRBV9 to TRBJ1-2; D may be TRBD1 (6 bases). This receptor was taken from a man younger than 35 in good health. Sample: naive CD8+ T cells sorted from blood. Here the CDR3 reads CASSSGGGDAYGYTF. In DNA form, the CDR3 reads TGTGCCAGCAGCTCCGGGGGGGGCGACGCCTATGGCTACACCTTC.